The present T cell receptor beta chain was sequenced within a study of blood T cell repertoires in COVID-19. At the level of the study: T cells, B-cell-depleted T cells, or PBMCs provided the cDNA or gDNA that served as material.

This CDR3 comprises 15 residues. Germline V gene sequence: CDR1 LGHNA, CDR2 YNFKEQ. V lost 1 base and J lost 5, with 14 bases in between. In the source study's methods: By means of reference gene primer amplification, nucleated cell counts were estimated. TCRdb keeps only in-frame clones here, not all; method: immunoSEQ multiplex PCR. The V and J calls and clone size come from that table; D and trimming were worked out from the DNA. Here the sample spans more than 250,000 clones, roughly 86% being singletons. Sample: peripheral blood. The chain couples TRBV4-2 to TRBJ2-5; D uncertain. This TCR was recovered from a man aged 18 to 29 with active or convalescent COVID-19. CDR3 coding DNA: TGTGCCAGCAGCCAAGGTCAGTTCCAGGCGGAGACCCAGTACTTC. It is translated as CASSQGQFQAETQYF.